Listed here is a single T cell receptor (beta chain). The data are from a study of blood T cell repertoires in COVID-19. Study summary: Sites in the United States, Italy and Spain provided acute and convalescent COVID-19 samples.

Seattle patient enrollment occurred during active infection, with longitudinal follow-up thereafter. Study processing details: Estimation of nucleated cell counts relied on the amplification of reference gene primers. Assay: immunoSEQ multiplex PCR; the TCRdb copy retains only in-frame clones and omits some. V, J and clone size were drawn from that table, and D and trimming were deduced from the DNA. The sample shows around 150,000 clones, around 92% of them seen only once. J lost 4 bases, V lost 2 bases, and 11 bases had no gene match. The CDR3 consists of 17 residues. Germline CDR1 and CDR2: LNHDA and SQIVND (reference sequence).

J is TRBJ2-1 and V is TRBV19; 7 bases fit TRBD2. This TCR came from a man aged 30 to 45 with COVID-19, enrolled during active disease. The sequenced sample was peripheral blood. The CDR3 DNA follows: TGTGCCAGTAGTATACTGCCGGGACTATCTATTTACAATGAGCAGTTCTTC. Protein sequence: CASSILPGLSIYNEQFF.